Listed here are 20 T cell receptor beta chains from one sample, sequenced in a study of read filtering for tumor transcriptome and immune sequencing. The library was built from about 400 ng RNA with molecular barcoded adaptors for alpha/delta and beta/gamma chains. TCRdb redid the calling of the reads with MiXCR, one entry per CDR3 protein. Seen here are about 86,000 distinct CDR3 sequences, more than 9% observed once, and the top ten hold about 15%. Sequenced input: a population of CD138-negative cells sorted from bone marrow. The origin of the receptors is a donor at least 40 years old with multiple myeloma.

This clonotype was counted ten times or more. The CDR3 spells CSARGSRNNSPLHF. For the CDR3, the DNA is TGCAGTGCTAGAGGGTCCAGGAATAATTCACCCCTCCACTTT. V gene TRBV20-1 combines with J gene TRBJ1-6, with D unresolved. This CDR3 comprises 14 residues. Trimming stripped 1 base from V and 5 bases from J, with 9 bases between. Germline CDR1 is DFQATT and CDR2 is SNEGSKA (reference sequence).

This clonotype has a count of ten or more. The chain carries TRBV6-2 or TRBV6-3 and TRBJ2-7; 13 bases agree with TRBD2. The length of the CDR3 is 18 residues. V shed 2 bases, J shed 5 bases, and the junction held 12 bases outside the gene matches. In germline, CDR1 is MNHEY, CDR2 SVGEGT. CDR3 DNA: TGTGCCAGCAGTTACGGGACTAGCGGGACGACTACTCACGACGAGCAGTACTTC. Its protein is CASSYGTSGTTTHDEQYF.

In this sample, this clonotype turned up many times. This chain connects TRBV12-3 or TRBV12-4 to TRBJ2-5; D is perhaps TRBD2 (5 bases). The CDR3 spans 15 residues. Between the trimmed V and J ends, which lost 4 bases and 4 bases, there was a span of 16 bases. The CDR3 DNA follows: TGTGCCAGCAGTTCCCCCCCTCGGGGAGCAGAGACCCAGTACTTC. Translated, it gives CASSSPPRGAETQYF.

This clonotype was seen repeatedly, ten times or more. The rearrangement joins TRBV15 to TRBJ2-1; 8 bases align to TRBD2. Germline-derived CDR1 and CDR2 are LNHNV and YYDKDF (reference sequence). Germline trimming cut 0 bases from V and 6 bases from J; bases unmatched to any gene: 4. The CDR3 is made up of 15 amino acids. CDR3 DNA sequence: TGTGCCACCAGCAGAGATTGGGGGACTAGCAATGAGCAGTTCTTC. It translates to CATSRDWGTSNEQFF.

This clonotype has at least ten counts. The chain links TRBV11-2 to TRBJ1-4, with TRBD1 identical over 8 bases. V dropped 5 bases and J dropped 6; count of bases not matched to a gene: 11. From germline, CDR1 is SGHAT and CDR2 FQNNGV. There are 16 residues in the CDR3. The CDR3 loop reads CASSPVKTGDYEKLFF. In DNA, the CDR3 is TGTGCCAGCAGCCCCGTTAAGACAGGGGACTATGAAAAACTGTTTTTT.

This clonotype was recorded many times. V usage is TRBV18 and J usage is TRBJ2-5, with no clear D. Trimming pared 3 bases from V and 2 bases from J, leaving 7 bases between. The CDR3 contains 13 residues. Germline CDR1 is KGHSH and CDR2 is LQKENI. Here the CDR3 reads CASSPFGQETQYF. The DNA of the CDR3 is TGTGCCAGCTCACCTTTTGGTCAAGAGACCCAGTACTTC.

The table lists this clonotype with many counts. The V gene is TRBV5-1, the J gene TRBJ2-1; D is perhaps TRBD2 (7 bases). CDR1 SGHRS and CDR2 YFSETQ come from the germline V gene. The CDR3 covers 16 residues. The V gene lost 5 bases and the J gene lost 4 bases, with 19 bases spanning the gap. The CDR3 region is CASRVSAGASYNEQFF. CDR3 coding DNA: TGCGCCAGCAGGGTATCGGCGGGGGCGTCTTACAATGAGCAGTTCTTC.

This clonotype was seen a handful of times. This chain connects TRBV5-1 to TRBJ1-2; 8 nucleotides agree with TRBD1. The CDR3 loop spans 12 amino acids. Germline V gives CDR1 SGHRS, CDR2 YFSETQ. With 6 bases clipped from V and 3 bases from J, the junction kept 1 base outside the gene matches. This CDR3 is CASKGQDYGYTF. CDR3 nucleotide sequence: TGCGCCAGCAAGGGACAGGACTATGGCTACACCTTC.

This clonotype was observed many times. The chain links TRBV6-2 or TRBV6-3 to TRBJ2-5; D not resolved. Trimming removed 5 bases from V and 5 bases from J, with 15 bases in between. The CDR3 runs to 14 residues. Looked up from germline, CDR1 is MNHEY and CDR2 is SVGEGT. CDR3 coding DNA: TGTGCCAGCAGTCCTCCTGCTAGTGTGGAGACCCAGTACTTC. Protein product: CASSPPASVETQYF.

There are many counts of this clonotype. CDR3 sequence reads: CASSLAGGPGNEQFF. The CDR3 bases are TGTGCCAGCAGCTTAGCGGGAGGGCCTGGAAATGAGCAGTTCTTC. The gene calls are TRBV3-1 and TRBJ2-1; TRBD2 aligns across 11 bases. This CDR3 is built from 15 residues. V was clipped by 5 bases and J by 7 bases; unmatched bases: 7. The germline gives CDR1 LGHDT, CDR2 YNNKEL (reference sequence).

This clonotype occurred many times. J is TRBJ2-3 and V is TRBV5-1; 7 nucleotides match TRBD2. Germline CDR1 SGHRS, CDR2 YFSETQ. The CDR3 length is 15 residues. V lost 4 bases, J lost 1 base, and 6 bases stayed unmatched. CDR3 region: CASSPTTSGTDTQYF. DNA for the CDR3: TGCGCCAGCAGCCCGACTACTAGCGGCACAGATACGCAGTATTTT.

The table lists this clonotype with many counts. The genes are TRBV25-1 and TRBJ2-7; TRBD2 agrees at 9 bases. With V trimmed by 2 bases and J by 13 bases, 18 bases remained unmatched. CDR1 is MGHDK and CDR2 is SYGVNS in the germline V gene. The CDR3 contains 16 residues. CDR3 sequence reads: CASSEATGTERLAVYF. CDR3 sequence (DNA): TGTGCCAGCAGTGAAGCTACCGGGACAGAAAGACTAGCGGTATACTTC.

The table lists this clonotype with many counts. The chain is built from TRBV7-9 and TRBJ2-6, with unresolved D. The CDR3 extends over 13 amino acids. CDR1 and CDR2 (germline): SEHNR, FQNEAQ (reference sequence). The V end lost 7 bases, the J end lost 2 bases, and 6 bases lay between the germline ends. The CDR3 loop is CASTAPGANVLTF. CDR3 coding DNA: TGTGCCAGCACCGCCCCTGGGGCCAACGTCCTGACTTTC.

This clonotype has at least ten counts. The rearrangement uses TRBV19 and TRBJ1-5; 8 nucleotides agree with TRBD1. Germline V CDR1 and CDR2: LNHDA, SQIVND (reference sequence). The CDR3 sequence is 17 residues long. V lost 5 bases and J lost 6; bases outside the gene matches: 15. The CDR3 here is CASSPRTGTARGQPQHF. The CDR3 region has the DNA TGTGCCAGTAGTCCTCGGACAGGGACCGCGCGAGGTCAGCCCCAGCATTTT.

Concerning this clonotype itself: A read error may be the cause here, since a much bigger clone is one base away. The chain is built from TRBV5-1 and TRBJ2-5, with TRBD2 matching over 10 bases. After removal of 0 bases from V and 2 bases from J, the junction contained 10 bases not matched to a gene. Germline V gene data show CDR1 as SGHRS and CDR2 as YFSETQ. The CDR3 contains 18 residues. The CDR3 DNA is TGCGCCAGCAGCTTGGACTTCCTAGCGGGAGCTGCACAAGAGACCCAGTACTTC. Translated, it gives CASSLDFLAGAAQETQYF.

In this sample, this clonotype turned up many times. One junction end does not reproduce the germline sequence, and a read error may be involved. This rearrangement joins TRBV29-1 to TRBJ2-1, with D uncertain. Germline-derived CDR1 and CDR2 are SQVTM and ANQGSEA. This CDR3 has 12 residues. The CDR3 spells CSVGISYNGQFF. In DNA form, the CDR3 reads TGCAGCGTTGGGATCTCCTACAATGGGCAGTTCTTC.

This clonotype appeared many times. The genes are TRBV20-1 and TRBJ2-1; tentatively, D is TRBD2 (6 bases). V dropped 4 bases and J dropped 9 bases, with 13 bases sitting between them. The germline CDR1 and CDR2 sequences are DFQATT and SNEGSKA (reference sequence). CDR3 size: 12 residues. CDR3 sequence: CSAKPSSVEQFF. As DNA, the CDR3 is TGCAGTGCTAAACCCTCTAGCGTTGAGCAGTTCTTC.

This clonotype came up many times. This chain joins TRBV12-2 and TRBJ2-7; TRBD2, the table's D call, was not compared with the DNA. TRBV12-2 is given as a pseudogene. CDR3 length equals 15 residues. The DNA of the CDR3 is TGTGCAAGTCGCCTACGAGCGGGAAATTCCTACGAGCAGTACTTC. It is translated as CASRLRAGNSYEQYF.

This clonotype was detected many times. V and J are TRBV7-3 and TRBJ1-1; D gene ambiguous. The CDR3 length is 15 residues. CDR1 is SGHTA, CDR2 FQGTGA, per germline. V gave up 4 bases and J gave up 3 bases, with 15 bases separating them. The CDR3 loop is CASSSDPRLDTEAFF. For the CDR3, the DNA is TGTGCCAGCAGCTCCGACCCCAGGTTAGACACTGAAGCTTTCTTT.

On this clonotype: The conserved phenylalanine or tryptophan normally closing the CDR3 is absent here, so this likely arose from a read error. V usage is TRBV24-1 and J usage is TRBJ2-3; a weak D match, TRBD1 (5 bases). The V gene's germline CDR1 is KGHDR and CDR2 SFDVKD. This CDR3 contains 15 residues. CDR3 region: CATSYLQGTTDTQYS. CDR3 DNA: TGTGCCACCAGTTATTTGCAGGGCACCACAGATACGCAGTATTCT.